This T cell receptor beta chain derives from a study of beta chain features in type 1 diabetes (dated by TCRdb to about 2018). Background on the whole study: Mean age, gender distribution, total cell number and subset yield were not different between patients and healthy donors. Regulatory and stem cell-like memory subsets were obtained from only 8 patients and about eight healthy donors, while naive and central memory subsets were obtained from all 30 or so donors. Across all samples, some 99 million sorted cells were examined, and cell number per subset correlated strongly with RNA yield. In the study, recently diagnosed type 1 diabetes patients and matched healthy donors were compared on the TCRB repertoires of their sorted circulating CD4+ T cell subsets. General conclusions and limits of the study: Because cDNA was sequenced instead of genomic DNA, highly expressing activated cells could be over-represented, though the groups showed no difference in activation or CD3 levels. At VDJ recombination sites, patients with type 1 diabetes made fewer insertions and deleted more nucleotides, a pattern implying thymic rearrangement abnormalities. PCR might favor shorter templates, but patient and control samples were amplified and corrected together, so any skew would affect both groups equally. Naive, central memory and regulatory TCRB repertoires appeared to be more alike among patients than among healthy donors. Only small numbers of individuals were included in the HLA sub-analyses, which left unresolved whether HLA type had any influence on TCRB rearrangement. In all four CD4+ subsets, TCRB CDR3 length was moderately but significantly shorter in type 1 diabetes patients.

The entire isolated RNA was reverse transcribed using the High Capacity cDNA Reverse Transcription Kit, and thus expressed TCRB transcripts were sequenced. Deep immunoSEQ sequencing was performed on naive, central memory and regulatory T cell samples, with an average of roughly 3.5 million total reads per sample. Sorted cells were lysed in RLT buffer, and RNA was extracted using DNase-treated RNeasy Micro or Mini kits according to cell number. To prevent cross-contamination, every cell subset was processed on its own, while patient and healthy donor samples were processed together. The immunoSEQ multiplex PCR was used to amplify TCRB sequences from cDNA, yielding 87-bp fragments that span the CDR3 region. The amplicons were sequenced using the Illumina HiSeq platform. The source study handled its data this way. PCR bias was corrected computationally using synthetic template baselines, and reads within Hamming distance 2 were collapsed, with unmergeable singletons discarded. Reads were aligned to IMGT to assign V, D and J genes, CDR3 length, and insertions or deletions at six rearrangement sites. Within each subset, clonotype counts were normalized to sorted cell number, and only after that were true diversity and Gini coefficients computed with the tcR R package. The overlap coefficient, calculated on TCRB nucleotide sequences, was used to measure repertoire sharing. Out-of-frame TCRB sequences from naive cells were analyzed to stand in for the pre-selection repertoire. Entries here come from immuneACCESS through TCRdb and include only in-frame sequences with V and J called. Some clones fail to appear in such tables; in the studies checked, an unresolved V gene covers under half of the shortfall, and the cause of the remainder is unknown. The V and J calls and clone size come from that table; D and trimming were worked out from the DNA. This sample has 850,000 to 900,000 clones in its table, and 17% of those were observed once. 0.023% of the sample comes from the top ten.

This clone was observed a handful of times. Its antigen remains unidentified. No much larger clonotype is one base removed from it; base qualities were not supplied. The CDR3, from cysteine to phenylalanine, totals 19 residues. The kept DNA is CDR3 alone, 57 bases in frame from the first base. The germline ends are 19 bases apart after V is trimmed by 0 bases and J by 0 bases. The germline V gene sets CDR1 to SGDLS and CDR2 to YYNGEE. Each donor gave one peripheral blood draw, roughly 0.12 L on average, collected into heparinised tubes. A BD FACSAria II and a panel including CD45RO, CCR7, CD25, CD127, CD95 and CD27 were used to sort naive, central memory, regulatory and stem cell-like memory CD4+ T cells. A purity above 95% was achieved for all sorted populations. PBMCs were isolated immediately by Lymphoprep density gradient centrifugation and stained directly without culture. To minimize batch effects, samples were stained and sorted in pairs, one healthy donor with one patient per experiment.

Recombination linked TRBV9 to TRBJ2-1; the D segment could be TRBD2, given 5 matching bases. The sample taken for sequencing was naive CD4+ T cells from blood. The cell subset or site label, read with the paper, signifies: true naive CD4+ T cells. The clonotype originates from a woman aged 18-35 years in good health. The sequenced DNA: TGTGCCAGCAGCGTAGCCTGGGAGAGGGTTTTTAGCTCCTACAATGAGCAGTTCTTC. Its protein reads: CASSVAWERVFSSYNEQFF.